These 22 T cell receptor beta chains originate from one sample sequenced in a study of preoperative IRX-2 immunotherapy in early breast cancer. Treatment described: preoperative locoregional IRX-2 cytokine immunotherapy. Clones were read by immunoSEQ multiplex PCR, and TCRdb kept only the in-frame ones, dropping some. The data show about 26,000 clones, roughly four fifths seen once. The sample here was lymph node tissue, taken after IRX-2 immunotherapy. The receptors originated from a human donor with breast cancer.

CDR3 region: CASSVPPSGNTIYF. The DNA for the CDR3 is TGTGCCAGCAGCGTCCCGCCTTCTGGAAACACCATATATTTT. V is TRBV11-3 and J is TRBJ1-3; no definite D call. The CDR3 consists of 14 residues. The V end lost 5 bases, the J end lost 1 base, and 9 bases lay between the germline ends. The germline V gene has CDR1 SGHNT and CDR2 YENEEA.

V is TRBV11-3 and J is TRBJ1-1; maybe TRBD1 (6 bases). The V gene lost 5 bases and the J gene lost 5 bases, with 21 bases spanning the gap. Germline assignment: CDR1 SGHNT and CDR2 YENEEA. CDR3 length equals 16 residues. CDR3 sequence reads: CASSLRIYQGRTEAFF. The DNA of the CDR3 is TGTGCCAGCAGCCTGCGGATATACCAGGGGCGGACTGAAGCTTTCTTT.

This clone was counted between two and nine times. The genes are TRBV18 and TRBJ2-6, with unresolved D. V was pared by 3 bases and J by 0 bases, with 3 bases between. The CDR3 length is 14 residues. Germline assignment: CDR1 KGHSH and CDR2 LQKENI. This CDR3 reads CASSPDSGANVLTF. Here the CDR3 DNA reads TGTGCCAGCTCACCGGACTCTGGGGCCAACGTCCTGACTTTC. Variable domain in full (rest from reference TRBV18 and TRBJ2-6): NAGVMQNPRHLVRRRGQEARLRCSPMKGHSHVYWYRQLPEEGLKFMVYLQKENIIDESGMPKERFSAEFPKEGPSILRIQQVVRGDSAAYFCASSPDSGANVLTFGAGSRLTVL.

The chain has TRBV6-8 and TRBJ2-3; TRBD2 matches 14 bases. The CDR3 contains 18 residues. Per germline, CDR1 MNHGY and CDR2 SAAAGT. Trimming removed 5 bases from V and 5 bases from J; junction bases left unmatched: 12. The CDR3: CASSTSGLAGEKRDTQYF. The CDR3 DNA is TGTGCCAGCAGTACATCGGGACTAGCGGGGGAGAAAAGAGATACGCAGTATTTT.

This clone was recorded a few times. The chain joins TRBV6-8 to TRBJ1-1; D remains ambiguous. Germline lookup yields CDR1 MNHGY and CDR2 SAAAGT. This CDR3 spans 13 amino acids. V shed 6 bases and J shed 8 bases, with 16 bases lying between them. The chain's CDR3 is CASSSPGVREAFF. In nucleotides, the CDR3 is TGTGCCAGCAGCTCCCCGGGAGTTCGGGAAGCTTTCTTT.

The chain combines TRBV5-1 with TRBJ2-2, with 8 bases matching TRBD1. V dropped 7 bases and J dropped 1; count of bases not matched to a gene: 9. CDR1 is SGHRS, CDR2 YFSETQ, per germline. This CDR3 region has 16 residues. CDR3 DNA: TGCGCCAGCGCCAATCCCGGGACAGGGAACACCGGGGAGCTGTTTTTT. This gives the protein CASANPGTGNTGELFF. The full variable domain, rest sourced from reference TRBV5-1 and TRBJ2-2, is KAGVTQTPRYLIKTRGQQVTLSCSPISGHRSVSWYQQTPGQGLQFLFEYFSETQRNKGNFPGRFSGRQFSNSRSEMNVSTLELGDSALYLCASANPGTGNTGELFFGEGSRLTVL.

This sequence joins TRBV7-2 and TRBJ2-7; TRBD1 is a possible D gene (5 bases). Trimming took 3 bases from V and 5 from J, leaving 11 bases between them. This CDR3 has 13 residues. Germline V gene lookup returns CDR1 SGHTA and CDR2 FQGNSA. CDR3 protein: CASSFAGSHEQYV. The CDR3 nucleotides are TGTGCCAGCAGCTTTGCAGGGTCCCACGAGCAGTACGTC.

V usage is TRBV25-1 and J usage is TRBJ2-7; D not certain. CDR3 size: 17 residues. Between the trimmed V and J ends, which lost 4 bases and 4 bases, there was a span of 23 bases. Looked up from germline, CDR1 is MGHDK and CDR2 is SYGVNS. The DNA of the CDR3 is TGTGCCAGCAGTGTCTTCCCAGGCTTCTGCAAAATTTACGAGCAGTACGTC. Translation gives CASSVFPGFCKIYEQYV.

The chain links TRBV6-8 to TRBJ1-2; D is unclear. V was cut by 10 bases and J by 8 bases, with 23 bases left in between. The CDR3 totals 14 residues. CDR1 and CDR2 from the germline V gene are MNHGY and SAAAGT. CDR3 residues: CAIFGGLSSMGYTF. The CDR3 region has the DNA TGTGCCATTTTCGGAGGACTCTCATCTATGGGCTACACCTTC.

J is TRBJ2-1 and V is TRBV6-7; D unclear. TRBV6-7 is marked as an open reading frame, function uncertain. The CDR3 length is 11 residues. Trimming shortened V by 5 bases and J by 9 bases, and 8 bases separated the two germline ends. The CDR3 nucleotides are TGTGCCAGCAGTCCCCGGAGTGAGCAGTTCTTC. This translates into CASSPRSEQFF.

The chain couples TRBV6-7 to TRBJ1-1; D is unclear. TRBV6-7 is an open reading frame whose function is uncertain. The V and J ends lost 0 bases and 0 bases respectively, with 11 bases between them. The CDR3 spans 16 residues. This chain's CDR3 is CASSYSSGRMNTEAFF. The DNA of the CDR3 is TGTGCCAGCAGTTACTCCTCGGGTAGGATGAACACTGAAGCTTTCTTT.

The V call is TRBV6-8, the J call TRBJ1-2; D is uncertain. This CDR3 region has 15 residues. V lost 0 bases, J lost 0 bases, and 8 bases lay in between. Germline CDR1 and CDR2: MNHGY and SAAAGT. The CDR3 region is CASSYSPIANYGYTF. CDR3 bases: TGTGCCAGCAGTTACTCTCCCATTGCTAACTATGGCTACACCTTC.

J is TRBJ1-3 and V is TRBV10-2; the D is unclear. Between the trimmed V and J ends, which lost 6 bases and 1 base, there was a span of 16 bases. CDR1 and CDR2 from the germline V gene are WSHSY and SAAADI. This CDR3 is built from 16 residues. DNA for the CDR3: TGCGCCAGCAGGGGCCCCCCGACCCTTTCTGGAAACACCATATATTTT. Amino acid sequence: CASRGPPTLSGNTIYF.

The chain links TRBV19 to TRBJ2-1; 7 nucleotides line up with TRBD2. Per the germline V gene, CDR1 is LNHDA and CDR2 is SQIVND (reference sequence). The CDR3 loop spans 15 amino acids. The trim removed 3 bases at V and 0 bases at J, leaving 2 bases unmatched. CDR3 sequence (DNA): TGTGCCAGTAGTATTGTAGCGGGCTCCTACAATGAGCAGTTCTTC. This sequence encodes CASSIVAGSYNEQFF.

The chain couples TRBV11-3 to TRBJ2-7; 7 bases agree with TRBD1. The CDR3 loop spans 15 amino acids. The germline gives CDR1 SGHNT, CDR2 YENEEA. Unmatched junction bases numbered 8, after V lost 0 bases and J lost 6 bases. The CDR3 nucleotides read TGTGCCAGCAGCTTAGACCCCCGAGCAGGGGGCGAGCAGTACTTC. Translated, it gives CASSLDPRAGGEQYF.

The chain uses TRBV14 and TRBJ2-7; 8 nucleotides align to TRBD1. V was clipped by 0 bases and J by 3 bases; unmatched bases: 1. The CDR3 runs 14 residues. Germline CDR1 SGHDN, CDR2 FVKESK. CDR3 loop: CASSQDDRGYEQYV. The CDR3, as DNA: TGTGCCAGCAGCCAAGATGACAGGGGCTACGAGCAGTACGTC.

The gene calls are TRBV19 and TRBJ1-3; D perhaps matches TRBD1 (6 bases). Looked up from germline, CDR1 is LNHDA and CDR2 is SQIVND (reference sequence). V was clipped by 2 bases and J by 9 bases, with 17 bases between them. The length of the CDR3 is 15 residues. The CDR3 here is CASSIPGTRSGTIYF. In DNA form, the CDR3 reads TGTGCCAGTAGTATACCCGGGACAAGGTCCGGCACCATATATTTT. The variable domain in full, with the rest retrieved from reference TRBV19 and TRBJ1-3, is DGGITQSPKYLFRKEGQNVTLSCEQNLNHDAMYWYRQDPGQGLRLIYYSQIVNDFQKGDIAEGYSVSREKKESFPLTVTSAQKNPTAFYLCASSIPGTRSGTIYFGEGSWLTVV.

The J gene is TRBJ2-1, the V gene TRBV5-1; D not resolved. Germline CDR1 and CDR2: SGHRS and YFSETQ. The CDR3 extends over 14 amino acids. V lost 0 bases, J lost 4 bases, and 8 bases lay in between. The CDR3 DNA sequence: TGCGCCAGCAGCTTGGTGGACCTATACAATGAGCAGTTCTTC. Its translation is CASSLVDLYNEQFF.

This chain uses TRBV28 with TRBJ1-4, with 8 bases matching TRBD1. The J segment lost 0 bases and the V segment lost 5 bases, leaving 5 bases of the junction unmatched. CDR1 MDHEN and CDR2 SYDVKM come from the germline V gene. CDR3 length equals 16 residues. The CDR3 sequence is CASSIQGAATNEKLFF. CDR3 DNA sequence: TGTGCCAGCAGTATTCAGGGGGCTGCAACTAATGAAAAACTGTTTTTT.

This clone was counted once. This chain connects TRBV6-8 to TRBJ2-7; 10 bases are a match to TRBD2. This CDR3 is 14 amino acids long. V was clipped by 10 bases and J by 7 bases; unmatched bases: 13. Germline V gene data show CDR1 as MNHGY and CDR2 as SAAAGT. DNA for the CDR3: TGTGCCATCAAAGGGAGCGGGGGGGCCGATGAGCAGTACGTC. It encodes CAIKGSGGADEQYV.

This chain connects TRBV10-3 to TRBJ1-1; 9 bases fit TRBD1. In germline, CDR1 is ENHRY, CDR2 SYGVKD. J was trimmed by 1 base and V by 3 bases; bases with no gene match: 3. The CDR3 has 15 residues. The DNA of the CDR3 is TGTGCCATCAGTGATATGGGACAGGGGAACACTGAAGCTTTCTTT. Its translation is CAISDMGQGNTEAFF.

The rearrangement uses TRBV19 and TRBJ2-7, with D possibly TRBD1 on 8 matching bases. This CDR3 spans 14 amino acids. In germline, CDR1 is LNHDA, CDR2 SQIVND (reference sequence). Trimming took off 5 bases at V and 2 bases at J, with 13 bases between the two ends. CDR3 amino acids: CASSLQGGTYEQYF. CDR3 sequence (DNA): TGTGCCAGTAGTTTACAGGGGGGGACCTACGAGCAGTACTTC.